The clone carrying this T cell receptor (beta chain) has more than one count but fewer than ten. The antigen is unknown. V lost 3 bases to trimming and J lost 0 bases, with 10 bases between them. The CDR3 is 14 residues long. Looked up from germline, CDR1 is SQVTM and CDR2 is ANQGSEA. This specimen belongs to a study of T-cell memory formation after mild COVID-19. TCRdb passed the 5' RACE reads through MiXCR, listing each CDR3 protein once. The sample holds 300,000 or so distinct CDR3 sequences, 15% to 20% seen once. Study findings and constraints: Clones that contracted clustered mainly in CM and EM if CD4+ and in EMRA if CD8+. SARS-CoV-2 specificity of second-wave clones peaking day 37 was unconfirmed. Clones that contracted from day 15 to 85 had balanced CD4/CD8; later expanders were CD4+ biased.

The TCR was taken from a man aged 18 to 35 who had mild COVID-19 (a few samples of this study predate the infection). Cell type and time point are not known. This chain joins TRBV29-1 and TRBJ2-3; a weak D match, TRBD2 (5 bases). The specimen was PBMCs or a T cell subset sorted from them (not recorded which). CDR3 sequence: CSVERVPSTDTQYF. In DNA, the CDR3 is TGCAGCGTTGAGAGGGTGCCGAGCACAGATACGCAGTATTTT.